This passage covers 27 T cell receptor beta chains from one sample sequenced in a study of chemoradiotherapy in HPV16-positive cancers. Assay: immunoSEQ multiplex PCR; the TCRdb copy retains only in-frame clones and omits some. The table includes about 12,000 clones, 80% to 90% detected once. Source: blood, taken from a patient who underwent chemoradiotherapy. The receptors stem from a human donor with HPV-associated anogenital cancer.

The rearrangement uses TRBV30 and TRBJ2-3; possibly TRBD1 for D (6 bases). Germline-derived CDR1 and CDR2 are GTSNPN and SVGIG (reference sequence). The CDR3 length is 13 residues. V lost 5 bases, J lost 4 bases, and 13 bases lay in between. The CDR3 region has the DNA TGTGCCTGGGATACAGGGACCTCAGATACGCAGTATTTT. This gives the protein CAWDTGTSDTQYF.

The chain is built from TRBV10-3 and TRBJ2-5; tentatively, D is TRBD2 (6 bases). CDR3 length: 13 amino acids. Germline V lookup: CDR1 ENHRY, CDR2 SYGVKD. Trimming shortened V by 6 bases and J by 4 bases, and 12 bases separated the two germline ends. The chain's CDR3 is CAISQLSGETQYF. Here the CDR3 DNA reads TGTGCCATCAGCCAGCTTAGCGGAGAGACCCAGTACTTC.

J is TRBJ2-5 and V is TRBV5-1; maybe TRBD2 (7 bases). Germline assignment: CDR1 SGHRS and CDR2 YFSETQ. The CDR3 contains 13 residues. V shed 7 bases and J shed 5 bases, with 15 bases lying between them. The CDR3 spells CASRGGGPETQYF. CDR3 DNA: TGCGCCAGCCGAGGGGGGGGCCCTGAGACCCAGTACTTC.

This sequence joins TRBV5-5 and TRBJ2-2; D may correspond to TRBD1 or TRBD2 (5 bases each). Germline V lookup: CDR1 SGHKS, CDR2 YYEKEE (reference sequence). Trimming took off 3 bases at V and 1 base at J, with 13 bases between the two ends. The CDR3 spans 16 residues. CDR3 nucleotides: TGTGCCAGCAGCTCACAACCGGGACGGAACACCGGGGAGCTGTTTTTT. As protein: CASSSQPGRNTGELFF.

CDR3 bases: TGTGCCAGCAGCTTGGGGACAGGGGGCGACGAGCAGTACTTC. Amino acids: CASSLGTGGDEQYF. This chain connects TRBV11-2 to TRBJ2-7, with TRBD1 matching over 12 bases. J was trimmed by 5 bases and V by 3 bases; bases with no gene match: 2. The germline CDR1 and CDR2 sequences are SGHAT and FQNNGV. This CDR3 spans 14 amino acids.

The rearrangement uses TRBV2 and TRBJ1-1; D not certain. Between the trimmed V and J ends, which lost 5 bases and 2 bases, there was a span of 9 bases. This CDR3 is 13 amino acids long. CDR1 and CDR2 (germline): SNHLY, FYNNEI. The CDR3 here is CASSLGINTEAFF. The DNA for the CDR3 is TGTGCCAGCAGTTTAGGGATAAACACTGAAGCTTTCTTT. The variable domain in full, completed from reference TRBV2 and TRBJ1-1, reads EPEVTQTPSHQVTQMGQEVILRCVPISNHLYFYWYRQILGQKVEFLVSFYNNEISEKSEIFDDQFSVERPDGSNFTLKIRSTKLEDSAMYFCASSLGINTEAFFGQGTRLTVV.

The V gene is TRBV5-8, the J gene TRBJ2-3; 10 bases are shared with TRBD2. V gave up 0 bases and J gave up 2 bases; unmatched junction bases: 3. The length of the CDR3 is 16 residues. In germline, CDR1 is SGHTS, CDR2 YDEGEE. CDR3: CASSLGLAGDTDTQYF. For the CDR3, the DNA is TGTGCCAGCAGCTTGGGGCTAGCGGGAGACACAGATACGCAGTATTTT.

CDR3: CASSGTSGGYEQFF. Written as DNA, the CDR3 is TGTGCCAGCAGCGGGACTAGCGGGGGCTATGAGCAGTTCTTC. The rearrangement joins TRBV5-4 to TRBJ2-1; TRBD2 aligns across 14 bases. CDR1 and CDR2 (germline): SGHNT, YYREEE (reference sequence). V lost 4 bases and J lost 8; bases outside the gene matches: 2. The CDR3 is 14 amino acids. Filled out from reference TRBV5-4 and TRBJ2-1, the complete variable domain reads ETGVTQSPTHLIKTRGQQVTLRCSSQSGHNTVSWYQQALGQGPQFIFQYYREEENGRGNFPPRFSGLQFPNYSSELNVNALELDDSALYLCASSGTSGGYEQFFGPGTRLTVL.

This clone has a handful of counts. The J gene is TRBJ1-5, the V gene TRBV19, with 9 bases lining up with TRBD1. The V segment lost 4 bases and the J segment 3 bases; nucleotides outside the gene matches: 10. CDR3 size: 17 residues. Germline V gene data show CDR1 as LNHDA and CDR2 as SQIVND (reference sequence). Here the CDR3 DNA reads TGTGCCAGTAGTAAGTATGCGGGACAGGGCTACAATCAGCCCCAGCATTTT. Translated: CASSKYAGQGYNQPQHF.

The CDR3 sequence: CASSGTGFMNTEAFF. CDR3 DNA: TGTGCCAGCAGCGGAACGGGGTTCATGAACACTGAAGCTTTCTTT. The rearrangement uses TRBV9 and TRBJ1-1; D is unresolved. The germline CDR1 and CDR2 sequences are SGDLS and YYNGEE. V lost 3 bases, J lost 0 bases, and 12 bases lay in between. This CDR3 is 15 amino acids long.

V and J are TRBV6-1 and TRBJ2-7, with D maybe TRBD1 (5 bases). Trimming left V 4 bases short and J 7 bases short, with 14 bases between. Looked up from germline, CDR1 is MNHNS and CDR2 is SASEGT. CDR3 length: 13 residues. For the CDR3, the DNA is TGTGCCAGCAGTGGTTGGGGCCCGAGGGAGCAGTACTTC. It translates to CASSGWGPREQYF.

The chain couples TRBV13 to TRBJ2-3; a possible D gene is TRBD2 (6 bases). The CDR3 runs to 17 residues. Looked up from germline, CDR1 is PRHDT and CDR2 is FYEKMQ (reference sequence). The germline V and J ends were trimmed by 5 bases and 6 bases, with 24 bases remaining between them. CDR3 sequence: CASSSRGSPLTRDTQYF. For the CDR3, the DNA is TGTGCCAGCAGCAGCCGGGGGTCGCCCTTAACACGGGATACGCAGTATTTT.

The V call is TRBV9, the J call TRBJ1-1; D possibly corresponds to TRBD1 (6 bases). Trimming took 4 bases from V and 0 from J, leaving 13 bases between them. CDR3 length equals 15 residues. Per the germline V gene, CDR1 is SGDLS and CDR2 is YYNGEE. The CDR3 DNA reads TGTGCCAGCAGCCCTACAGGGTGGATGAACACTGAAGCTTTCTTT. Translating it yields CASSPTGWMNTEAFF.

The V and J genes are TRBV7-9 and TRBJ2-1; D might be TRBD2 (6 bases). Trimming left V 5 bases short and J 4 bases short, with 15 bases between. Germline CDR1 SEHNR, CDR2 FQNEAQ (reference sequence). The CDR3 extends over 15 amino acids. CDR3 nucleotide sequence: TGTGCCAGCAGCCCCCGCGGGACTCCATACAATGAGCAGTTCTTC. Translated, it gives CASSPRGTPYNEQFF.

The CDR3 protein is CASTPTGGLWETQYF. CDR3 sequence (DNA): TGTGCCAGCACTCCCACGGGGGGGCTGTGGGAGACCCAGTACTTC. The chain joins TRBV7-2 to TRBJ2-5; 8 bases fit TRBD2. Germline CDR1 is SGHTA and CDR2 is FQGNSA. With 7 bases clipped from V and 5 bases from J, the junction kept 12 bases outside the gene matches. There are 15 residues in the CDR3.

A single count supports this clone. This chain connects TRBV15 to TRBJ2-1; D unclear. This CDR3 comprises 13 residues. The V gene's germline CDR1 is LNHNV and CDR2 YYDKDF (reference sequence). The V and J ends lost 1 base and 5 bases respectively, with 6 bases between them. CDR3 DNA: TGTGCCACCAGCAGAGTCCAGCACAATGAGCAGTTCTTC. Translated, it gives CATSRVQHNEQFF.

The V call is TRBV27, the J call TRBJ2-1, with D perhaps TRBD2 (6 bases). Germline CDR1 and CDR2: MNHEY and SMNVEV (reference sequence). The CDR3 has 15 residues. Trimming shortened V by 6 bases and J by 2 bases, and 14 bases separated the two germline ends. The CDR3 DNA is TGTGCCAGCAGCTTCGCTCTAGCGACCTACAATGAGCAGTTCTTC. Translation: CASSFALATYNEQFF.

CDR3 in DNA: TGCAGCGTTGCCTGGGAGGAGGGGGCAGGGGATACGCAGTATTTT. Translated: CSVAWEEGAGDTQYF. This chain joins TRBV29-1 and TRBJ2-3, with a tentative D call TRBD1 (7 bases). V gave up 4 bases and J gave up 6 bases, with 20 bases separating them. Looked up from germline, CDR1 is SQVTM and CDR2 is ANQGSEA. CDR3 length: 15 amino acids.

J is TRBJ2-1 and V is TRBV5-1; 8 nucleotides agree with TRBD1. The CDR3 totals 15 residues. Germline V gives CDR1 SGHRS, CDR2 YFSETQ. The junction had 3 bases not matched to a gene; V was cut back by 0 bases and J by 4 bases. The CDR3 reads CASSLGGQGYNEQFF. The CDR3 DNA reads as TGCGCCAGCAGCTTGGGCGGACAGGGATACAATGAGCAGTTCTTC.

This clone was counted between two and nine times. The chain employs TRBV5-4 and TRBJ2-3; 8 positions agree with TRBD1. Trimming cost V 4 bases and J 5 bases; bases outside gene matches: 9. CDR1 is SGHNT, CDR2 YYREEE, per germline (reference sequence). The CDR3 is 15 amino acids. The CDR3: CASSPGQGWGDTQYF. The DNA for the CDR3 is TGTGCCAGCAGCCCAGGACAGGGATGGGGAGATACGCAGTATTTT.

This clone was detected a few times. This chain connects TRBV15 to TRBJ1-2; no clear D gene. There are 13 residues in the CDR3. Germline V gene lookup returns CDR1 LNHNV and CDR2 YYDKDF (reference sequence). V was clipped by 0 bases and J by 7 bases, with 9 bases between them. The CDR3 nucleotides are TGTGCCACCAGCAGAGATCGGTCCACTGGCTACACCTTC. It translates to CATSRDRSTGYTF.

V is TRBV19 and J is TRBJ2-2; perhaps TRBD1 as D (6 bases). The V end lost 2 bases, the J end lost 4 bases, and 8 bases lay between the germline ends. CDR3 length: 14 residues. Germline V lookup: CDR1 LNHDA, CDR2 SQIVND (reference sequence). Here the CDR3 reads CASSIQGTTGELFF. CDR3 DNA: TGTGCCAGTAGTATACAGGGGACCACCGGGGAGCTGTTTTTT.

The genes are TRBV7-2 and TRBJ2-7; 12 nucleotides align to TRBD2. The CDR3 length is 15 residues. The junction had 4 bases not matched to a gene; V was cut back by 0 bases and J by 7 bases. From germline, CDR1 is SGHTA and CDR2 FQGNSA. Here the CDR3 reads CASSLATGTSGEQYF. The CDR3 DNA sequence: TGTGCCAGCAGCTTAGCAACCGGGACTAGCGGGGAGCAGTACTTC. The variable domain in full, completed from reference TRBV7-2 and TRBJ2-7, reads GAGVSQSPSNKVTEKGKDVELRCDPISGHTALYWYRQSLGQGLEFLIYFQGNSAPDKSGLPSDRFSAERTGGSVSTLTIQRTQQEDSAVYLCASSLATGTSGEQYFGPGTRLTVT.

V usage is TRBV2 and J usage is TRBJ2-2, with 10 positions matching TRBD2. There are 14 residues in the CDR3. V dropped 7 bases and J dropped 7; count of bases not matched to a gene: 6. CDR1 and CDR2 from the germline V gene are SNHLY and FYNNEI. The CDR3 coding sequence is TGTGCCAGCAACCGACTAGCGGGCGACGGGGAGCTGTTTTTT. This codes for CASNRLAGDGELFF.

This clone was found a few times. This chain connects TRBV9 to TRBJ2-7, with 11 bases fitting TRBD1. The CDR3 loop spans 15 amino acids. V shed 3 bases and J 5 bases; nucleotides not matched to a gene: 7. The germline V gene encodes CDR1 SGDLS and CDR2 YYNGEE. This CDR3 is CASSASGTGGNEQYF. In nucleotides, the CDR3 is TGTGCCAGCAGCGCGTCCGGGACAGGGGGGAACGAGCAGTACTTC.

A note on this clone: Other DNA sequences in the sample encode the same CDR3. This chain joins TRBV29-1 and TRBJ1-1, with D maybe TRBD1 (6 bases). The CDR3 is 13 residues long. CDR1 is SQVTM, CDR2 ANQGSEA, per germline. DNA for the CDR3: TGCAGTGGCGGGGGGCTTCGCGGCACTGAAGCTTTCTTT. The encoded protein is CSGGGLRGTEAFF.

The chain employs TRBV6-1 and TRBJ1-3; tentative D call: TRBD1 (5 bases). Germline V lookup: CDR1 MNHNS, CDR2 SASEGT. The CDR3 consists of 16 residues. V shed 2 bases and J shed 7 bases, with 18 bases lying between them. The CDR3 DNA reads as TGTGCCAGCAGTGAATCATTTTGGGACCGCGGTAACACCATATATTTT. Residues: CASSESFWDRGNTIYF.